These 13 T cell receptor beta chains share one sample of origin, sequenced in a study of blood T cells in healthy people across ages. A sample-barcoded 5' primer and a J-beta primer mix were used in a second PCR of about 7 to 12 cycles. MiXCR was run by TCRdb on the 5' RACE reads, yielding one entry per CDR3 protein. The data contain 780,000 or so distinct CDR3 sequences, around three fifths of them seen just once; the ten biggest clones take up under 30%. The sample taken for sequencing was blood. Source of these receptors: a man aged 35 to 55 in good health.

The V gene is TRBV12-3 or TRBV12-4, the J gene TRBJ2-7, with D tentatively TRBD2 (5 bases). Trimming left V 6 bases short and J 6 bases short, with 18 bases between. The CDR3 has 14 amino acids. In nucleotides, the CDR3 is TGTGCCAGCAGCGACTACTTTCTCTCGGGCGAGCAGTACTTC. The encoded protein is CASSDYFLSGEQYF.

CDR3 DNA: TGTGCCAGCAGCCAAGCGACAGGGAACACTGAAGCTTTCTTT. This gives the protein CASSQATGNTEAFF. V usage is TRBV7-2 and J usage is TRBJ1-1, with D maybe TRBD1 (6 bases). The CDR3 totals 14 residues. Germline-derived CDR1 and CDR2 are SGHTA and FQGNSA. V was trimmed by 5 bases and J by 1 base, leaving 11 bases between them.

This rearrangement joins TRBV3-1 to TRBJ1-6; D unclear. The CDR3 totals 15 residues. The V end lost 0 bases, the J end lost 2 bases, and 5 bases lay between the germline ends. The germline V gene encodes CDR1 LGHDT and CDR2 YNNKEL (reference sequence). The CDR3 DNA reads TGTGCCAGCAGCCAAGATACGGCCTATAATTCACCCCTCCACTTT. Translated: CASSQDTAYNSPLHF.

The rearrangement uses TRBV7-9 and TRBJ2-7; D not certain. The DNA end is more similar to TRBJ2-5, so the J call may be wrong. This CDR3 is built from 13 residues. Germline-derived CDR1 and CDR2 are SEHNR and FQNEAQ (reference sequence). For the CDR3, the DNA is TGTGCCAGCAGCTTAGAGGGCCATGAGACCCAGTACTTC. This gives the protein CASSLEGHETQYF.

This clonotype showed up just a few times. The chain is built from TRBV7-9 and TRBJ2-7; no reliable D call. With 1 base removed from V and 6 bases from J, the gap between germline ends came to 13 bases. Per the germline V gene, CDR1 is SEHNR and CDR2 is FQNEAQ (reference sequence). The CDR3 is 14 amino acids. The CDR3 DNA sequence: TGTGCCAGCAGCTTAGGACGGATTCCTTCCGAGCAGTACTTC. Translated, it gives CASSLGRIPSEQYF.

This clonotype was picked up a small number of times. V usage is TRBV11-2 and J usage is TRBJ2-1; the match to TRBD1 covers 11 bases. The CDR3 has 14 amino acids. CDR1 SGHAT and CDR2 FQNNGV come from the germline V gene. The V segment lost 5 bases and the J segment 8 bases; nucleotides outside the gene matches: 5. Written as DNA, the CDR3 is TGTGCCAGCAGCCGGGGACAGGGGGTAGATGAGCAGTTCTTC. It codes for CASSRGQGVDEQFF.

The chain recombines TRBV3-1 with TRBJ2-5; D tentatively reads TRBD1 or TRBD2 (6 bases each). CDR1 is LGHDT, CDR2 YNNKEL, per germline (reference sequence). The CDR3 spans 15 residues. V lost 4 bases and J 1 base, leaving 13 bases between the germline ends. The CDR3 here is CASSLLRGLQETQYF. DNA for the CDR3: TGTGCCAGCAGCCTACTACGGGGGCTCCAAGAGACCCAGTACTTC.

As DNA, the CDR3 is TGCGCCAGCAGCCAAGATCTTTATCAGGGGGTCCAGTCTTCAGAGACCCAGTACTTC. The encoded protein is CASSQDLYQGVQSSETQYF. The gene calls are TRBV4-1 and TRBJ2-5, with TRBD1 identical over 7 bases. The germline V gene encodes CDR1 MGHRA and CDR2 YSYEKL. The V segment lost 0 bases and the J segment 4 bases; nucleotides outside the gene matches: 17. The CDR3 is 19 residues long.

V gene TRBV12-5 combines with J gene TRBJ2-7; 7 nucleotides match TRBD2. V shed 0 bases, J shed 3 bases, and the junction held 5 bases outside the gene matches. CDR1 and CDR2 from the germline V gene are LGHNT and FRNRAP. The CDR3 loop spans 15 amino acids. The CDR3 loop is CASGLVIGDYYEQYF. CDR3 coding DNA: TGTGCTAGTGGTTTGGTAATTGGGGACTACTACGAGCAGTACTTC.

The J gene is TRBJ2-1, the V gene TRBV6-1, with TRBD1 as a possible D gene (7 bases). V was clipped by 2 bases and J by 8 bases, with 16 bases between them. Germline-derived CDR1 and CDR2 are MNHNS and SASEGT. This CDR3 has 15 amino acids. This CDR3 reads CASSEQGGIAYEQFF. The CDR3 coding sequence is TGTGCCAGCAGTGAACAGGGGGGAATAGCCTATGAGCAGTTCTTC.

In its sample, this clonotype was seen once. The genes are TRBV20-1 and TRBJ2-7, with TRBD1 identical over 11 bases. There are 14 residues in the CDR3. Germline V gives CDR1 DFQATT, CDR2 SNEGSKA (reference sequence). V gave up 6 bases and J gave up 0 bases; unmatched junction bases: 4. CDR3 loop: CSAKGQGDSYEQYF. Here the CDR3 DNA reads TGCAGTGCGAAGGGACAGGGGGACTCCTACGAGCAGTACTTC.

The J gene is TRBJ2-2, the V gene TRBV4-2; D is undetermined. Germline CDR1 is LGHNA and CDR2 is YNFKEQ. The CDR3 extends over 15 amino acids. V gave up 0 bases and J gave up 2 bases, with 7 bases separating them. The CDR3 is CASSQERSNTGELFF. For the CDR3, the DNA is TGTGCCAGCAGCCAAGAACGGTCTAACACCGGGGAGCTGTTTTTT.

This chain links TRBV5-1 with TRBJ2-1; D not certain. Germline V lookup: CDR1 SGHRS, CDR2 YFSETQ. V was cut by 0 bases and J by 0 bases, with 16 bases left in between. The CDR3 consists of 18 residues. The CDR3 loop reads CASSLEIRDRSSYNEQFF. In nucleotides, the CDR3 is TGCGCCAGCAGCTTGGAGATCCGCGACCGAAGCTCCTACAATGAGCAGTTCTTC.